The 17 T cell receptor beta chains reported below all come from one sample, sequenced in a study of blood T cells in healthy people across ages. Together with a sample-barcoded 5' primer, a J-beta primer mix was included in a second PCR lasting about 7 to 11 cycles. TCRdb itself ran the 5' RACE reads through MiXCR, one entry per CDR3 protein. In the table there are 1,500,000 or so distinct CDR3 sequences, approximately 42% of which are singletons. The sequencing sample was made of blood. The receptors originated from a woman between 18 and 30 years old in good health.

The sample holds many counts of this clonotype. V is TRBV12-3 or TRBV12-4 and J is TRBJ1-4; D is unclear. This CDR3 contains 11 residues. The germline V and J ends were trimmed by 1 base and 8 bases, with 2 bases remaining between them. CDR3 sequence: CASSLVEKLFF. The CDR3 nucleotides read TGTGCCAGCAGTTTAGTAGAAAAACTGTTTTTT.

This clonotype was counted a few times. The chain recombines TRBV6-1 with TRBJ1-2, with D unresolved. V was cut by 8 bases and J by 1 base, with 11 bases left in between. The CDR3 spans 13 residues. Germline CDR1 is MNHNS and CDR2 is SASEGT. CDR3 amino acids: CASRIRVNYGYTF. In nucleotides, the CDR3 is TGTGCCAGCCGGATAAGGGTTAACTATGGCTACACCTTC.

This clonotype was observed once. The chain couples TRBV20-1 to TRBJ1-2; the D gene is possibly TRBD1 (6 bases). The CDR3 is made up of 16 amino acids. CDR1 and CDR2 (germline): DFQATT, SNEGSKA (reference sequence). Trimming took off 0 bases at V and 1 base at J, with 15 bases between the two ends. CDR3 DNA sequence: TGCAGTGCTAGAGAGTCAGGACAGTATTTTAACTATGGCTACACCTTC. Translating gives CSARESGQYFNYGYTF.

This clonotype came up a few times. The J gene is TRBJ1-3, the V gene TRBV5-1, with D hard to call. The ends were cut back, 1 base at V and 10 bases at J, with 9 bases in the middle. The germline CDR1 and CDR2 sequences are SGHRS and YFSETQ. The CDR3 consists of 12 residues. CDR3: CASSLPEETIYF. In DNA form, the CDR3 reads TGCGCCAGCAGCTTGCCGGAAGAGACCATATATTTT.

The genes are TRBV4-1 and TRBJ2-7; TRBD1 aligns across 8 bases. This CDR3 has 14 amino acids. Germline values: CDR1 MGHRA, CDR2 YSYEKL. V was pared by 1 base and J by 5 bases, with 4 bases of the junction left unmatched. CDR3 sequence (DNA): TGCGCCAGCAGCCAAGGGACAGGGACCGACGAGCAGTACTTC. It yields the protein CASSQGTGTDEQYF.

The chain has TRBV6-2 or TRBV6-3 and TRBJ1-2, with D uncertain. CDR1 and CDR2 (germline): MNHEY, SVGEGT. The CDR3 runs 15 residues. The germline V and J ends were trimmed by 2 bases and 2 bases, with 12 bases remaining between them. Here the CDR3 reads CASSYQAMGNYGYTF. CDR3 sequence (DNA): TGTGCCAGCAGTTACCAGGCGATGGGGAACTATGGCTACACCTTC.

This clonotype was seen repeatedly, ten times or more. The rearrangement uses TRBV7-2 and TRBJ2-5; D uncertain. V was cut by 5 bases and J by 0 bases, with 7 bases left in between. Germline V lookup: CDR1 SGHTA, CDR2 FQGNSA. The CDR3 totals 13 residues. The CDR3 nucleotides are TGTGCCAGCAGCCTCCAGTACCAAGAGACCCAGTACTTC. Residues: CASSLQYQETQYF.

The sample holds one count of this clonotype. This sequence joins TRBV9 and TRBJ2-3, with TRBD2 identical over 7 bases. Germline V gives CDR1 SGDLS, CDR2 YYNGEE. There are 15 residues in the CDR3. The trim removed 0 bases at V and 4 bases at J, leaving 5 bases unmatched. The CDR3 sequence is CASSVGGSSADTQYF. CDR3 DNA sequence: TGTGCCAGCAGCGTAGGCGGGAGTTCAGCAGATACGCAGTATTTT.

V is TRBV20-1 and J is TRBJ2-5; either TRBD1 or TRBD2 may fit D (5 bases each). The germline CDR1 and CDR2 sequences are DFQATT and SNEGSKA (reference sequence). This CDR3 comprises 16 residues. With 2 bases removed from V and 5 bases from J, the gap between germline ends came to 21 bases. The CDR3, as DNA: TGCAGTGCTAGAAACCCGGGGACCCACGCGCGGGAGACCCAGTACTTC. Translating it yields CSARNPGTHARETQYF.

The V and J genes are TRBV9 and TRBJ2-6, with D hard to call. The V gene lost 4 bases and the J gene lost 0 bases, with 8 bases spanning the gap. Germline V gene sequence: CDR1 SGDLS, CDR2 YYNGEE. This CDR3 comprises 15 residues. The CDR3 sequence is CASSSRLSGANVLTF. The CDR3 nucleotides are TGTGCCAGCAGCTCCCGACTCTCTGGGGCCAACGTCCTGACTTTC.

J is TRBJ2-1 and V is TRBV7-9; D remains unclear. Germline V lookup: CDR1 SEHNR, CDR2 FQNEAQ (reference sequence). CDR3 length equals 14 residues. V was shortened by 5 bases and J by 7 bases, with 15 bases between the two germline ends. This chain's CDR3 is CASSLRTGENEQFF. The CDR3 coding sequence is TGTGCCAGCAGCCTCCGGACGGGCGAGAATGAGCAGTTCTTC.

This clonotype was counted a few times. This chain links TRBV7-2 with TRBJ2-5, with 9 bases lining up with TRBD2. This CDR3 contains 15 residues. V shed 3 bases, J shed 5 bases, and the junction held 7 bases outside the gene matches. CDR1 and CDR2 from the germline V gene are SGHTA and FQGNSA. CDR3 sequence reads: CASSFQRGEGETQYF. The CDR3 DNA reads TGTGCCAGCAGCTTTCAGCGGGGGGAAGGGGAGACCCAGTACTTC.

The CDR3 nucleotides read TGTGCCAGCTCACCGGGGGACAGGGGGGACAATGAGCAGTTCTTC. It encodes CASSPGDRGDNEQFF. The chain couples TRBV18 to TRBJ2-1; 11 bases are a match to TRBD1. With V trimmed by 3 bases and J by 5 bases, 3 bases remained unmatched. This CDR3 contains 15 residues. Per the germline V gene, CDR1 is KGHSH and CDR2 is LQKENI.

This rearrangement joins TRBV6-2 or TRBV6-3 to TRBJ2-4, with D perhaps TRBD1 (5 bases). The end of the DNA fits TRBJ2-7 better, so the J call may be wrong. Germline V gives CDR1 MNHEY, CDR2 SVGEGT. The CDR3 is 13 amino acids. The CDR3 loop reads CASSSSDSYEQYV. The CDR3 region has the DNA TGTGCCAGCAGCAGCTCCGACAGCTACGAGCAGTACGTC.

This chain uses TRBV6-6 with TRBJ1-2; D perhaps matches TRBD1 (6 bases). V dropped 5 bases and J dropped 8 bases, with 15 bases sitting between them. The CDR3 extends over 13 amino acids. CDR1 MNHNY and CDR2 SVGAGI come from the germline V gene (reference sequence). CDR3 loop: CASSDAGDGGYTF. DNA of the CDR3: TGTGCCAGCAGTGACGCAGGGGATGGGGGCTACACCTTC.

This chain connects TRBV29-1 to TRBJ1-1, with 9 bases lining up with TRBD1. CDR1 and CDR2 (germline): SQVTM, ANQGSEA. V shed 7 bases and J 6 bases; nucleotides not matched to a gene: 9. The CDR3 consists of 13 residues. The CDR3: CSATRDREAEAFF. CDR3 in DNA: TGCAGCGCCACGAGGGACAGGGAAGCTGAAGCTTTCTTT.

This chain links TRBV10-3 with TRBJ1-1; TRBD1 aligns across 11 bases. This CDR3 has 15 residues. The germline gives CDR1 ENHRY, CDR2 SYGVKD. V shed 3 bases and J 1 base; nucleotides not matched to a gene: 1. The CDR3 DNA follows: TGTGCCATCAGTGAAGGGACAGGGGGGAACACTGAAGCTTTCTTT. It specifies CAISEGTGGNTEAFF.